This TCR beta chain was observed in a study of T cell responses to AZD1222 COVID-19 vaccine (dated by TCRdb to the early 2020s). Looking at the study overall: AZD1222 recipients with second doses at about 4 weeks or about 12 weeks were pooled, because spike-specific TCR depth and breadth did not differ between schedules. A total of 240 or so trial participants underwent TCR sequencing, of whom about 200 had received two doses of AZD1222 and 26 had received two doses of the MenACWY control vaccine. Trial participants were enrolled into age subgroups of 18-55, 56-69 and 70-plus years, which contained 148, 28 and 57 TCR-sequenced participants, respectively.

Findings and caveats that apply to the study as a whole: The 56-69-year group was small, and its depth increase did not reach significance, likely because of low power. Epitopes outside the regions mutated in the B.1.351 and B.1.1.7 variants were reportedly recognized by nearly half of the unique spike-specific TCRs. Conclusions about previously exposed vaccinees are limited, since just six or seven AZD1222 recipients were seropositive for SARS-CoV-2 at baseline. The whole spike protein was spanned by vaccine-associated CD4 TCRs, and dominant responses were seen in regions 160-218 and 743-854. A significant rise in spike-specific TCR breadth and depth was observed after two AZD1222 doses relative to day 0 and relative to MenACWY recipients. Because no day 14 peak-response samples were available, the repertoires could be characterized only after the peak T cell response. Participants were mostly white British and included more females than males, and it was suggested by the authors that clonal diversity may have been underestimated.

This sample's time point label indicates: baseline before first vaccination. Vaccinee samples were obtained from the UK trials COV001 and COV002, which included a single-blind randomized controlled phase 2/3 trial of AZD1222 (ChAdOx1 nCoV-19) in healthy adults. Trial participant PBMC samples were collected at day 0 and day 28 after the second dose for TCRbeta chain sequencing. The CDR3 regions of human TCRbeta chains were analyzed by immunosequencing. The study's own analysis went as follows. TCRs in the repertoires were compared against a reference library of SARS-CoV-2-specific TCRs that had been generated with the MIRA antigen-specificity platform. Breadth was defined as the fraction of unique TCRs that were SARS-CoV-2-associated, and depth was defined as the fraction of total T cells that were SARS-CoV-2-associated. Using the MIRA data, each spike-specific TCR was mapped to the spike region that the TCR reacts to and placed in a CD4 or CD8 class. Log10-transformed breadth and depth values were compared by one-way ANOVA with Sidak's multiple comparisons tests. The table was pulled from immuneACCESS by TCRdb, which kept in-frame rearrangements only. Such tables lose some clones; where checked, under half of the loss comes from unresolved V genes, and the rest has no known cause. That table supplies the V and J calls and clone size; D and trimming were determined from the DNA. A total of some 100,000 clones appear in this sample, around 83% of them only once. Clones ranked in the top ten supply under 1.5% of the sample.

From the germline V gene (reference sequence), CDR1 is GTSNPN and CDR2 is SVGIG. Trimming leaves V shorter by 3 bases and J shorter by 8 bases, with the junction holding 2 bases beyond the gene matches. From its cysteine to its phenylalanine, the CDR3 spans 12 amino acids. Only CDR3 DNA remains: 36 bases, in frame from the first base. For this clone: The specificity of this receptor is unknown. No base-level quality is on record; no much larger clone is a single base apart.

The chain links TRBV30 with TRBJ2-4, and 9 bases in between align with TRBD1. The input for sequencing was peripheral blood, taken on day 0 of AZD1222 vaccination. The receptor comes from an adult in good health. The CDR3 protein: CAWSRTGDIQYF. The base sequence is TGTGCCTGGAGCCGGACAGGGGACATTCAGTACTTC.